This TCR beta chain is from a study of T cells in Graves' hyperthyroidism and ophthalmopathy. The CDR3 is made up of 15 amino acids. Germline values: CDR1 SGDLS, CDR2 YYNGEE. Trimming took 5 bases from V and 2 from J, leaving 16 bases between them. Broader study findings: From stable hyperthyroidism, ophthalmopathy was set apart by a 13 V-J model. Researchers found most expanded thyroid clonotypes above 0.001 in blood as well. Onset of ophthalmopathy came a median roughly 6 months after the model predicted it.

Diagnoses rested on clinical symptoms, serum thyroxine and TRAb, thyroid ultrasound and orbital computed tomography. Amplified TCR beta CDR3 regions derived from RNA transcripts. HTBI primers drove first-round RT-PCR of the TCR CDR3. MiXCR was run by TCRdb on the multiplex PCR reads, yielding one entry per CDR3 protein. Found here are around 720,000 distinct CDR3 sequences, roughly a third of them singletons; the top ten hold 30% to 40%. To note about this clonotype: What it binds is unknown.

The rearrangement links TRBV9 to TRBJ2-5, with D tentatively TRBD1 or TRBD2 (5 bases each). Material: blood. The receptor comes from a middle-aged woman with Graves' hyperthyroidism. The CDR3 sequence is CASSSSWGRQETQYF. The CDR3 DNA follows: TGTGCCAGCAGTTCCTCCTGGGGACGGCAAGAGACCCAGTACTTC.